These 8 T cell receptor beta chains were all obtained from the same sample, sequenced in a study of resident and recirculating memory T cells in vitiligo. Produced via immunoSEQ multiplex PCR; TCRdb's table is partial and in-frame only. Of more than 35,000 clones detected, about nine tenths appear once; the ten largest clones hold 4.5% to 5%. Sequencing input: blood. The receptors originated from a male donor with vitiligo.

This rearrangement joins TRBV5-1 to TRBJ1-4, with 8 bases fitting TRBD1. Germline V gene data show CDR1 as SGHRS and CDR2 as YFSETQ. The CDR3 length is 14 residues. After removal of 4 bases from V and 7 bases from J, the junction contained 6 bases not matched to a gene. CDR3 DNA sequence: TGCGCCAGCAGCCTGGACAGGGCCAGTGAAAAACTGTTTTTT. Protein: CASSLDRASEKLFF.

The chain carries TRBV6-1 and TRBJ2-7, with 8 nucleotides matching TRBD2. The CDR3 has 15 amino acids. V lost 7 bases and J lost 1; bases outside the gene matches: 9. Germline CDR1 is MNHNS and CDR2 is SASEGT. The CDR3 bases are TGTGCCAGCACAACCCTCGGGGGGGCTTCCTACGAGCAGTACTTC. Amino acids: CASTTLGGASYEQYF.

The CDR3 here is CASSFPPVSTF. The CDR3 bases are TGTGCCAGCAGCTTCCCCCCTGTTTCCACCTTC. The genes are TRBV5-4 and TRBJ1-2; D gene ambiguous. Germline CDR1 is SGHNT and CDR2 is YYREEE (reference sequence). Between the trimmed V and J ends, which lost 2 bases and 13 bases, there was a span of 12 bases. The CDR3 spans 11 residues.

This chain links TRBV9 with TRBJ2-5, with a tentative D call TRBD1 (6 bases). Germline loops: CDR1 SGDLS, CDR2 YYNGEE. V dropped 0 bases and J dropped 5 bases, with 11 bases sitting between them. The CDR3 covers 14 residues. CDR3 coding DNA: TGTGCCAGCAGCGTAGGGTCAGGACAGGAGACCCAGTACTTC. Translation gives CASSVGSGQETQYF.

The rearrangement joins TRBV6-5 to TRBJ2-7; no clear D. In germline, CDR1 is MNHEY, CDR2 SVGAGI. V lost 7 bases to trimming and J lost 3 bases, with 7 bases between them. The CDR3 is 11 amino acids. CDR3 loop: CASMRGYEQYF. The DNA for the CDR3 is TGTGCCAGCATGCGCGGCTACGAGCAGTACTTC.

The chain couples TRBV5-8 to TRBJ2-1; tentative D call: TRBD2 (6 bases). The CDR3 length is 14 residues. Trimming pared 0 bases from V and 9 bases from J, leaving 13 bases between. From germline, CDR1 is SGHTS and CDR2 YDEGEE. DNA for the CDR3: TGTGCCAGCAGCTTGGTTGGCGGGATCAGTGAGCAGTTCTTC. Its translation is CASSLVGGISEQFF.

The V gene is TRBV4-3, the J gene TRBJ2-7; 11 bases are shared with TRBD2. Trimming removed 1 base from V and 3 bases from J; junction bases left unmatched: 2. The germline CDR1 and CDR2 sequences are LGHNA and YSLEER. The CDR3 sequence is 15 residues long. In DNA, the CDR3 is TGCGCCAGCAGCCAAGGTACTAGCGGGGGCTACGAGCAGTACTTC. Translation: CASSQGTSGGYEQYF.

This sequence joins TRBV5-6 and TRBJ2-1; no definite D call. CDR3 length: 12 residues. V dropped 3 bases and J dropped 10 bases, with 11 bases sitting between them. CDR1 SGHDT and CDR2 YYEEEE come from the germline V gene. The CDR3 reads CASSSVVREQFF. CDR3 bases: TGTGCCAGCAGCTCAGTTGTACGCGAGCAGTTCTTC.